Following are 7 T cell receptor beta chains from one sample sequenced in a study of cytomegalovirus exposure and HLA in healthy donors. A multiplex PCR was run with 60 Vbeta primers and 13 Jbeta primers. Produced via immunoSEQ multiplex PCR; TCRdb's table is partial and in-frame only. The sample has just under 95,000 clones; approximately 84% are singletons. The sample consisted of PBMCs. Every receptor here comes from a girl aged 2 to 9 in good health and CMV-seropositive.

The V gene is TRBV30, the J gene TRBJ1-2; no firm D call. CDR3 length equals 13 residues. V was pared by 1 base and J by 2 bases, with 8 bases between. The germline CDR1 and CDR2 sequences are GTSNPN and SVGIG (reference sequence). CDR3 region: CAWSARGNYGYTF. The CDR3 DNA follows: TGTGCCTGGAGTGCCCGGGGAAACTATGGCTACACCTTC.

The chain employs TRBV18 and TRBJ2-5, with D perhaps TRBD1 (5 bases). CDR1 is KGHSH and CDR2 is LQKENI in the germline V gene. V shed 4 bases and J shed 5 bases, with 11 bases lying between them. The CDR3 covers 13 residues. The CDR3 bases are TGTGCCAGCTCACAGGGGATCAAGGAGACCCAGTACTTC. Residues: CASSQGIKETQYF.

This clone has just a few counts. The chain combines TRBV27 with TRBJ2-3, with 8 bases fitting TRBD1. V trimming: 5 bases; J trimming: 6 bases; junction bases outside the gene matches: 13. Germline V gene sequence: CDR1 MNHEY, CDR2 SMNVEV (reference sequence). The CDR3 has 16 amino acids. This CDR3 reads CASSDSFGTGIDTQYF. The DNA of the CDR3 is TGTGCCAGCAGTGACTCCTTCGGGACAGGCATCGATACGCAGTATTTT.

The chain combines TRBV9 with TRBJ2-2; 11 nucleotides agree with TRBD1. Trimming cost V 3 bases and J 8 bases; bases outside gene matches: 6. The CDR3 runs to 15 residues. Germline V CDR1 and CDR2: SGDLS, YYNGEE. The CDR3 DNA follows: TGTGCCAGCAGCGCCGGGGACAGGGGGACTGGGGAGCTGTTTTTT. It translates to CASSAGDRGTGELFF.

This clone was counted once. The V call is TRBV2, the J call TRBJ1-2, with 10 bases lining up with TRBD1. Germline trimming cut 7 bases from V and 5 bases from J; bases unmatched to any gene: 4. CDR3 length: 13 residues. In germline, CDR1 is SNHLY, CDR2 FYNNEI. The CDR3 is CASNPDRGYGYTF. CDR3 nucleotide sequence: TGTGCCAGCAATCCGGACAGGGGGTATGGCTACACCTTC.

The chain couples TRBV5-5 to TRBJ2-1, with D possibly being TRBD1 (7 bases). Germline lookup yields CDR1 SGHKS and CDR2 YYEKEE (reference sequence). V gave up 6 bases and J gave up 0 bases, with 22 bases separating them. The CDR3 runs to 18 residues. In DNA, the CDR3 is TGTGCCAGCACCACAAAGGGGGCGGAGGGGCGCTCCTACAATGAGCAGTTCTTC. This encodes CASTTKGAEGRSYNEQFF.

J is TRBJ2-5 and V is TRBV4-1; a weak D match, TRBD2 (5 bases). This CDR3 has 18 amino acids. Germline assignment: CDR1 MGHRA and CDR2 YSYEKL. V was pared by 0 bases and J by 5 bases, with 22 bases between. The CDR3 sequence: CASSQEKSGRRVSETQYF. The CDR3 bases are TGCGCCAGCAGCCAAGAGAAGAGCGGACGAAGAGTGTCGGAGACCCAGTACTTC.